This TCR beta chain appears in the sequencing data of a study of blood T cells in healthy people across ages. Trimming took off 7 bases at V and 5 bases at J, with 11 bases between the two ends. Germline-derived CDR1 and CDR2 are MNHEY and SMNVEV (reference sequence). The CDR3 runs 13 residues. It was with a sample-barcoded 5' primer and a J-beta primer mix that a second PCR of roughly 6 to 12 cycles was run. Carrying 12 random nucleotides, a template-switch adaptor labeled each individual cDNA molecule. One entry per CDR3 protein, called by TCRdb with MiXCR from the 5' RACE reads. The sample includes some 790,000 distinct CDR3 sequences, around 28% of them seen just once. At least 6.5 million PBMCs were isolated per sample.

The specimen was blood. The V gene is TRBV27, the J gene TRBJ2-2, with D uncertain. The sequence was obtained from a woman older than 75 in good health. The CDR3 is CASNYMGTGELFF. The CDR3 nucleotides are TGTGCCAGCAATTACATGGGTACCGGGGAGCTGTTTTTT.